The source of this T cell receptor beta chain is a study of response to subunit inactivated influenza vaccine (dated by TCRdb to 2016 to 2019). Background for the entire study: Deep quantitative profiling of the T cell receptor repertoire was used in the study to follow responses to a trivalent subunit inactivated influenza vaccine. The study at large found these results: It was suggested by the authors that each seasonal influenza vaccination may recruit only a limited number of new T cells.

Library preparation was by RT-PCR. Sequencing was performed on an Illumina HiSeq 2500. The public reads were quality trimmed at Q25 with fastp and then assembled into clones with MiXCR by TCRdb, keeping productive beta chains. Duplicate CDR3 protein sequences are folded into a single record with the most common DNA and genes. The sample has around 250,000 distinct CDR3 sequences on record, 10% to 15% of them singletons. Under 10% of the sample goes to the ten largest clones. Notes on this clonotype: Its antigen is currently not known. No quality values exist for individual bases; no much larger clone is one base distant.

Looking up the germline V gene yields CDR1 SGHTA and CDR2 FQGNSA. Taken from cysteine to phenylalanine, the CDR3 has 14 residues. Of all the DNA, just the CDR3 is kept, 42 bases in frame from base 1. V was cut back by 1 base and J by 4 bases, leaving a gap of 9 bases between them. Sequenced material: non-naive T cells sorted from PBMCs, taken approximately 15 days before vaccination. What this sample's cell subset or site label stands for: memory T cell fraction. The source of this sequence is a man aged 45 to 65 who received an inactivated influenza vaccine. Donor details come from another sample of the same person, matched by shared clones. The chain joins TRBV7-2 to TRBJ2-3; the D gene is perhaps TRBD1 or TRBD2, as each covers 6 bases. The CDR3 region reads CASSLERGPDTQYF. The DNA sequence reads TGTGCCAGCAGCTTAGAACGGGGGCCAGATACGCAGTATTTT.